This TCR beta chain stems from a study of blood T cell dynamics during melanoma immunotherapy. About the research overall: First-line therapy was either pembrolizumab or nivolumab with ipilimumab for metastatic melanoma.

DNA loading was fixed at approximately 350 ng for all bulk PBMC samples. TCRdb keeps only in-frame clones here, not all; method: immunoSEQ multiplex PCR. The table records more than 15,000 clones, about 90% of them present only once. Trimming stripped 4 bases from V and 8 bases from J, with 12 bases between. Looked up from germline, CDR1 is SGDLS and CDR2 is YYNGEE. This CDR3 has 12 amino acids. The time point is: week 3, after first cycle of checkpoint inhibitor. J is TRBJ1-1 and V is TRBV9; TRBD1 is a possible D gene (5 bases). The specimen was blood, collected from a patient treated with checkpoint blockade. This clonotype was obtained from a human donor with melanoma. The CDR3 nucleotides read TGTGCCAGCAGCCCGTCGGGACGCGAAGCTTTCTTT. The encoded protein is CASSPSGREAFF.